This T cell receptor (beta chain) was observed in a study of T cell responses to AZD1222 COVID-19 vaccine (dated by TCRdb to the early 2020s). The study in broad terms: AZD1222 recipients whose second dose came at about 4 weeks and those whose second dose came at about 12 weeks were combined into one group, since spike-specific TCR depth and breadth did not differ between the two schedules. A total of 233 trial participants underwent TCR sequencing, of whom approximately 210 received two doses of AZD1222 and some 26 received two doses of the MenACWY control vaccine. Trial participants were enrolled by age into subgroups of 18-55, 56-69 and 70-plus years, and around 150, 29 and 61 TCR-sequenced participants, respectively, were included in these subgroups.

The CDR3 regions of human TCRbeta chains were subjected to immunosequencing. The original pipeline was this. TCRs in the repertoires were compared against a reference library of SARS-CoV-2-specific TCRs that had been generated with the MIRA antigen-specificity platform. Breadth was defined as the fraction of unique TCRs that were SARS-CoV-2-associated, and depth was defined as the fraction of total T cells that were SARS-CoV-2-associated. Using the MIRA data, each spike-specific TCR was assigned both to the spike region to which the TCR was reactive and to a CD4 or CD8 class. Log10-transformed breadth and depth values were compared by one-way ANOVA with Sidak's multiple comparisons tests. Held by TCRdb, this immuneACCESS table contains in-frame sequences only and omits some clones. Under half of the omission traces to an unresolved V gene where checked; the cause of the rest is unknown. Clonal size and the V and J genes are those of that table, whereas D and trimming came from the DNA. A total of 95,000 to 100,000 clones appear in this sample, about 82% of them only once. More than 1.2% of the sample is held by the ten biggest clonotypes.

The time point tag for this specimen amounts to: baseline before first vaccination. Vaccinee samples came from UK trials COV001 and COV002, including a single-blind randomized controlled phase 2/3 trial of AZD1222 (ChAdOx1 nCoV-19) in healthy adults. For TCRbeta chain sequencing, PBMC samples were collected from trial participants at day 0 and at day 28 after the second dose. In regard to this clone: This receptor's antigen is unknown. The record has no base qualities; no much larger clone is one base away.

Results the study describes overall, beyond this receptor: Participants were mostly white British, with more females than males. The authors suggested clonal diversity may have been underestimated. Reportedly, almost half of the unique spike-specific TCRs recognized epitopes lying outside the regions that are mutated in the B.1.351 and B.1.1.7 variants. Because no day 14 peak-response samples were available, the repertoires could be characterized only after the peak T cell response. A significant rise in spike-specific TCR breadth and depth was observed after two AZD1222 doses relative to day 0 and relative to MenACWY recipients. The whole spike protein was spanned by vaccine-associated CD4 TCRs, and dominant responses were seen in regions 160-218 and 743-854. The 56-69-year group was small, and its depth increase did not reach significance, likely because of low power. Only five or six AZD1222 recipients were SARS-CoV-2 seropositive at baseline, limiting conclusions about previously exposed vaccinees.

V ends up 4 bases short and J 3 bases short, with an unmatched junction base count of 11. Reading from cysteine to phenylalanine, the CDR3 counts 17 amino acids. Only the CDR3 portion is preserved as DNA: 51 bases, with reading frame beginning at the first base. For CDR1 and CDR2, the germline V gene (reference sequence) lists MNHEY and SMNVEV. The clonotype was recovered from an adult in good health. The sequenced sample was peripheral blood, obtained on day 0 of AZD1222 vaccination. The chain is encoded by TRBV27 joined to TRBJ1-2; 10 junctional bases match TRBD1. The CDR3 protein sequence reads: CASSSAGQGRFDYGYTF. At the DNA level, the sequence is TGTGCCAGCAGTTCCGCGGGACAGGGGCGGTTTGACTATGGCTACACCTTC.